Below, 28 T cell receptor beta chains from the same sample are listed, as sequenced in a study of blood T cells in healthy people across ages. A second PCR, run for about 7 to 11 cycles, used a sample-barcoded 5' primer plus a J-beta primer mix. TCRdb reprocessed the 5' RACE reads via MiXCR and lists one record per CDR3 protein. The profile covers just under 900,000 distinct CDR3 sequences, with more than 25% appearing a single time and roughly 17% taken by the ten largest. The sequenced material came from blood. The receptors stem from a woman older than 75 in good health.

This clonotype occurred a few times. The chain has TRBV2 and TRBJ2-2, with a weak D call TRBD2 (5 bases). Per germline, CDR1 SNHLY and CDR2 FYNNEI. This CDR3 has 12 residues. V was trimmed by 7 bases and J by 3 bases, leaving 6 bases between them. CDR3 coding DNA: TGTGCCAGCAAGAGGGACACCGGGGAGCTGTTTTTT. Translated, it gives CASKRDTGELFF.

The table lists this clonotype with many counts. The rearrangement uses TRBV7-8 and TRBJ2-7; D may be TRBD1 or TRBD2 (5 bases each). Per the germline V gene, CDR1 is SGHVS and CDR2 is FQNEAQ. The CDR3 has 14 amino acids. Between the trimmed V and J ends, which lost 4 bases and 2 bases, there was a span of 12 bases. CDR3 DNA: TGTGCCAGCAGCTCTACGAGGGGCGCCTACGAGCAGTACTTC. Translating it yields CASSSTRGAYEQYF.

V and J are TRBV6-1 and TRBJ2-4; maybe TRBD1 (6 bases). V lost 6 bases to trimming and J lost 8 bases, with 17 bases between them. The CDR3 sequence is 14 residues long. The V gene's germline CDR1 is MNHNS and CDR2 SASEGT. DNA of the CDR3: TGTGCCAGCAGGGAAACCAGGGGTGAGGACATTCAGTACTTC. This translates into CASRETRGEDIQYF.

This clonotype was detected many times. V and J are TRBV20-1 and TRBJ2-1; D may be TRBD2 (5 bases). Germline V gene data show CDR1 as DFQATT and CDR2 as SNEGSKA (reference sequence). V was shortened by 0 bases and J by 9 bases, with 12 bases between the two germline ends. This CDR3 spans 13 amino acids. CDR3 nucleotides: TGCAGTGCTAGAGATCCGCTTCGGGGTGAGCAGTTCTTC. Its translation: CSARDPLRGEQFF.

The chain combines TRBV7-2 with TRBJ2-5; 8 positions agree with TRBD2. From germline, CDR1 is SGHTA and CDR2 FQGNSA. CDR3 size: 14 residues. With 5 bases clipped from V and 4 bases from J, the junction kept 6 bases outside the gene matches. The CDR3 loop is CASSPTGGVETQYF. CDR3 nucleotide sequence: TGTGCCAGCAGCCCCACGGGGGGGGTAGAGACCCAGTACTTC. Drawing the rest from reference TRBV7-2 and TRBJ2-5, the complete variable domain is GAGVSQSPSNKVTEKGKDVELRCDPISGHTALYWYRQSLGQGLEFLIYFQGNSAPDKSGLPSDRFSAERTGGSVSTLTIQRTQQEDSAVYLCASSPTGGVETQYFGPGTRLLVL.

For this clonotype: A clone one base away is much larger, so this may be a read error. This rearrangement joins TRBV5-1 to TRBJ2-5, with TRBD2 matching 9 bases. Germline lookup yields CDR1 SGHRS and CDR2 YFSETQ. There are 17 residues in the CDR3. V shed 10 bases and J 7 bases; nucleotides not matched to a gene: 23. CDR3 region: CAGGLSGATSGFGTQYF. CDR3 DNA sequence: TGCGCCGGCGGCCTATCCGGGGCGACTAGCGGCTTTGGGACCCAGTACTTC. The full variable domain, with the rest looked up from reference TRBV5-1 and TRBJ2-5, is KAGVTQTPRYLIKTRGQQVTLSCSPISGHRSVSWYQQTPGQGLQFLFEYFSETQRNKGNFPGRFSGRQFSNSRSEMNVSTLELGDSALYLCAGGLSGATSGFGTQYFGPGTRLLVL.

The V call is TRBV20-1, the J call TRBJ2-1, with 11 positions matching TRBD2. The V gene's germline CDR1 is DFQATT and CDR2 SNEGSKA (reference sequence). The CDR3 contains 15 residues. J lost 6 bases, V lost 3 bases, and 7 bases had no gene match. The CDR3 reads CSASSGGARINEQFF. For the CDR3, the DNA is TGCAGTGCTAGTAGCGGGGGGGCCAGAATCAATGAGCAGTTCTTC.

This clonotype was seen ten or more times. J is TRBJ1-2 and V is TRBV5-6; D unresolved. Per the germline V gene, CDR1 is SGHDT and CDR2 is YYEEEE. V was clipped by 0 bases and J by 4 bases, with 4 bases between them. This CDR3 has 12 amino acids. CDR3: CASSLDPYGYTF. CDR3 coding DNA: TGTGCCAGCAGCTTGGACCCCTATGGCTACACCTTC.

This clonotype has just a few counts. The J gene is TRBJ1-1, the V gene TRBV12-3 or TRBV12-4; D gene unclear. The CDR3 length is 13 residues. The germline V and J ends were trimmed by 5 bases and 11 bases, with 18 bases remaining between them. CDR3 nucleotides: TGTGCCAGCAGTGATATCGGAGGGAATCGGGCTTTCTTT. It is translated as CASSDIGGNRAFF.

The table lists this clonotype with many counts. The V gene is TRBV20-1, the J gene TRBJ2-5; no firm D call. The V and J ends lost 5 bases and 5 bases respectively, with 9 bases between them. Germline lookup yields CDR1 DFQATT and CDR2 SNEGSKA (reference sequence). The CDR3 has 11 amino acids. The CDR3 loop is CSAAPKETQYF. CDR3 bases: TGCAGTGCTGCCCCAAAGGAGACCCAGTACTTC.

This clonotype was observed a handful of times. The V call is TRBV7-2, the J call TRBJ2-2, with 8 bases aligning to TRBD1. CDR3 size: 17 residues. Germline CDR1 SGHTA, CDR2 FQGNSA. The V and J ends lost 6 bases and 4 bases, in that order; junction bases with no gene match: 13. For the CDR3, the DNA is TGTGCCAGCAGTTCGCAGGGGGCGCAGGGTAGCACCGGGGAGCTGTTTTTT. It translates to CASSSQGAQGSTGELFF.

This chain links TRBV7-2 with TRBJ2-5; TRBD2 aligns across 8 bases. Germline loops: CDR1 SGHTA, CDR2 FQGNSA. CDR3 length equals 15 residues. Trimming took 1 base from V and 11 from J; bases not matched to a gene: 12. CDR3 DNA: TGTGCCAGCAGCTTAGGGACTAGCCGGGTCAATGAGCAGTACTTC. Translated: CASSLGTSRVNEQYF.

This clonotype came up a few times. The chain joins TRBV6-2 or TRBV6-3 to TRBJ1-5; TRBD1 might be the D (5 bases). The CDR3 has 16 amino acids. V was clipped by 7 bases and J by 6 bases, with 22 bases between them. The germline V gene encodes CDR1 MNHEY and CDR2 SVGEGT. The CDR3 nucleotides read TGTGCCAGCACCCCAAGACACAATTCTGGGGGTCAGCCCCAGCATTTT. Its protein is CASTPRHNSGGQPQHF.

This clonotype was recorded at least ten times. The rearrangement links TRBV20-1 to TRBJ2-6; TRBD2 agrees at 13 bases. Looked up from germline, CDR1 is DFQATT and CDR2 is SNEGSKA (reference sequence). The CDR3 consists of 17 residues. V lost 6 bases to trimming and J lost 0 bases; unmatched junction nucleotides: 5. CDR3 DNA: TGCAGTGCGGAAACTAGCGGGGGGGCCTCTGGGGCCAACGTCCTGACTTTC. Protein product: CSAETSGGASGANVLTF.

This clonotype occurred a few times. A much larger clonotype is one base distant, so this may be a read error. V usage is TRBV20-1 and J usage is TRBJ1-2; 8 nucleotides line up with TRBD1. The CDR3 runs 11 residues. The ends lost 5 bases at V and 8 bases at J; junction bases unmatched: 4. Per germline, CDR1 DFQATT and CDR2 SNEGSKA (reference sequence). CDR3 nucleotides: TGCAGTGCTCCCAGGGGGCGAGGCTACACCTTC. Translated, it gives CSAPRGRGYTF.

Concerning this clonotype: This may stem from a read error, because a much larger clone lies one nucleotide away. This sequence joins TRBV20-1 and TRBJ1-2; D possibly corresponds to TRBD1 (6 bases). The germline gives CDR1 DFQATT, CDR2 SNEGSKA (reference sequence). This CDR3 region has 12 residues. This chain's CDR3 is CGAPRGYYGYTF. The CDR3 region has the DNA TGCGGTGCTCCCAGGGGATACTATGGCTACACCTTC.

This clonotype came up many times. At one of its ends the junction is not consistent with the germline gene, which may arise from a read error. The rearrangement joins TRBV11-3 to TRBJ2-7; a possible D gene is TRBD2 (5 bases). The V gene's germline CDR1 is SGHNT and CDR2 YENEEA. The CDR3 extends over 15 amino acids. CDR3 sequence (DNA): TGTGCCAGCAGCATAGATCCGCCCGGGGATTACGAGCAGTACTTC. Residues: CASSIDPPGDYEQYF.

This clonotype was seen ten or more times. This chain's CDR3 is CSAPTKGQRNTEAFF. The CDR3 DNA reads TGCAGTGCTCCCACCAAGGGGCAGCGGAACACTGAAGCTTTCTTT. V is TRBV20-1 and J is TRBJ1-1, with D maybe TRBD1 (5 bases). Germline V gene lookup returns CDR1 DFQATT and CDR2 SNEGSKA (reference sequence). CDR3 length equals 15 residues. V lost 5 bases and J 1 base, leaving 17 bases between the germline ends.

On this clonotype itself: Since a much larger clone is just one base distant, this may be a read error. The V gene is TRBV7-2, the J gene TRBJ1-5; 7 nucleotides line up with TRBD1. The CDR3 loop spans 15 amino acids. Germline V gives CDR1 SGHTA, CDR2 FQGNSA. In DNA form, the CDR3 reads TGTGTCAGCAGCTGGAGGCAGGGGGTAGAGCAGCCCCAGCATTTT. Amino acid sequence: CVSSWRQGVEQPQHF.

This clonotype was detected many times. CDR3 coding DNA: TGTGCCAGCAGTTCCCGCTGGACCCTAGCCAAAAACATTCAGTACTTC. Residues: CASSSRWTLAKNIQYF. The V call is TRBV6-2 or TRBV6-3, the J call TRBJ2-4; the D is unclear. V was cut by 4 bases and J by 0 bases, with 13 bases left in between. CDR1 and CDR2 (germline): MNHEY, SVGEGT. The CDR3 is made up of 16 amino acids.

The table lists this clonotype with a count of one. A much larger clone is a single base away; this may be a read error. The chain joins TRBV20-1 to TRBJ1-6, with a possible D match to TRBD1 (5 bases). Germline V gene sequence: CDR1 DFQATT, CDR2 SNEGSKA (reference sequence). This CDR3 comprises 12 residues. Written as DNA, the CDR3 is TGCAGGGCGGGGGGGATTCGGTCACCCCTCCACTTT. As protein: CRAGGIRSPLHF.

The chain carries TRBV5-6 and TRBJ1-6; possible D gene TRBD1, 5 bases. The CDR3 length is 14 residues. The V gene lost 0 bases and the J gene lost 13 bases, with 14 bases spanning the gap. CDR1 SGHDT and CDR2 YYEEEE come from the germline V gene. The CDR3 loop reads CASSLAGGIGPLHF. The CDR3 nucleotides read TGTGCCAGCAGCTTGGCCGGGGGTATAGGGCCCCTCCACTTT. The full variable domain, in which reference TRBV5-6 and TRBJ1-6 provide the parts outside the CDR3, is DAGVTQSPTHLIKTRGQQVTLRCSPKSGHDTVSWYQQALGQGPQFIFQYYEEEERQRGNFPDRFSGHQFPNYSSELNVNALLLGDSALYLCASSLAGGIGPLHFGNGTRLTVT.

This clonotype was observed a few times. CDR3 amino acids: CSARRRRGGSTDTQYF. CDR3 DNA sequence: TGCAGTGCTAGACGGCGGCGGGGGGGAAGCACAGATACGCAGTATTTT. The gene calls are TRBV20-1 and TRBJ2-3, with 9 nucleotides matching TRBD2. The germline V gene encodes CDR1 DFQATT and CDR2 SNEGSKA (reference sequence). The CDR3 length is 16 residues. J was trimmed by 0 bases and V by 2 bases; bases with no gene match: 6.

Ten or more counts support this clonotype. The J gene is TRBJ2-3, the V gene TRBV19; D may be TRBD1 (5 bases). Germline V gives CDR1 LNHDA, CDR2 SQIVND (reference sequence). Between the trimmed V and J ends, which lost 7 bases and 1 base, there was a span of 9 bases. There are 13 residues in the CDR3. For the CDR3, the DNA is TGTGCCAGTAAATCACAGGGCACAGATACGCAGTATTTT. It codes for CASKSQGTDTQYF.

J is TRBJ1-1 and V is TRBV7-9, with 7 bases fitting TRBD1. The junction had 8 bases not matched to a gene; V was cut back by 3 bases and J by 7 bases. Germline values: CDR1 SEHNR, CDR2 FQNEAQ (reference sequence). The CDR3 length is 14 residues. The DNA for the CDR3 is TGTGCCAGCAGCTTTAATACAGGGGAATATGAAGCTTTCTTT. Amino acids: CASSFNTGEYEAFF.

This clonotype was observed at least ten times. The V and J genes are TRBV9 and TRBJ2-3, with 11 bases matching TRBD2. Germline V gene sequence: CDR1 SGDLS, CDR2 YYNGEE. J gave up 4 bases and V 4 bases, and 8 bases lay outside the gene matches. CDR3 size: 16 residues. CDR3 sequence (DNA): TGTGCCAGCAGCCCCCGACTAGCGGGGACGGCAGATACGCAGTATTTT. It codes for CASSPRLAGTADTQYF.

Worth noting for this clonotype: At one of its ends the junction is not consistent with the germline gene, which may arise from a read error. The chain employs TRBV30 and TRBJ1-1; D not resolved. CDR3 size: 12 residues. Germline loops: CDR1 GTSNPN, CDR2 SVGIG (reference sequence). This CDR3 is CTWSVLNKEAFF. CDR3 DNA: TGTACCTGGAGTGTACTGAACAAAGAAGCTTTCTTT.

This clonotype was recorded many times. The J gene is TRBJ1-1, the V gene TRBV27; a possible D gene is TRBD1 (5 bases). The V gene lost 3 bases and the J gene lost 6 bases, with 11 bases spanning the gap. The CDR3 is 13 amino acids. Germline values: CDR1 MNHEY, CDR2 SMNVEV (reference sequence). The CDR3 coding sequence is TGTGCCAGCAGTTTGAGGGGAGGGGCTGAAGCTTTCTTT. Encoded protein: CASSLRGGAEAFF.